This TCR beta chain comes out of a study of blood T cell repertoires in COVID-19. Germline V gene lookup returns CDR1 SQVTM and CDR2 ANQGSEA. Trimming took 1 base from V and 6 from J; bases not matched to a gene: 7. The CDR3 runs to 14 residues. Authors' analysis steps: Researchers report that nucleated cell counts were estimated from reference gene primer amplification. The repertoire was sequenced with immunoSEQ multiplex PCR; TCRdb's copy has only in-frame clones and lacks some. V and J calls and clone size come straight from that table; D and trimming were deduced from the DNA. The sample lists 100,000 to 150,000 clones, around 90% seen once, with 3.5% to 4% in the top ten. The sample holds one count of this clone. A Seattle source enrolled patients during active infection and followed them longitudinally.

The chain uses TRBV29-1 and TRBJ1-2; 8 bases line up with TRBD1. The sequencing input was peripheral blood. This receptor was obtained from a woman aged 60-75 years with COVID-19, enrolled during active disease. The CDR3 sequence: CSVEGRTGSHGYTF. The DNA of the CDR3 is TGCAGCGTTGAAGGAAGGACAGGGAGCCATGGCTACACCTTC.